This T cell receptor (beta chain) was sequenced during a study of blood T cell repertoires in COVID-19. At the level of the study: Specimens from acute and convalescent COVID-19 originated in the United States, Italy and Spain. In each case, the material was cDNA or gDNA derived from T cells, B-cell-depleted T cells, or PBMCs.

V dropped 3 bases and J dropped 4; count of bases not matched to a gene: 4. CDR3 size: 14 residues. CDR1 and CDR2 from the germline V gene are MNHEY and SMNVEV (reference sequence). In the authors' workflow: The assay estimated nucleated cells by amplifying reference gene primers. The repertoire was sequenced with immunoSEQ multiplex PCR; TCRdb's copy has only in-frame clones and lacks some. Clonal size and the V and J genes are those of that table, whereas D and trimming came from the DNA. The data contain about 140,000 clones, approximately 83% of them singletons. At least ten counts were recorded for this clone.

The chain couples TRBV27 to TRBJ2-5; 8 bases agree with TRBD1. Sequenced material: peripheral blood. The sequence derives from a woman aged 55 to 70 with acute or convalescent COVID-19. CDR3 coding DNA: TGTGCCAGCAGTTTCCTCGGACAGGGAGAGACCCAGTACTTC. It translates to CASSFLGQGETQYF.